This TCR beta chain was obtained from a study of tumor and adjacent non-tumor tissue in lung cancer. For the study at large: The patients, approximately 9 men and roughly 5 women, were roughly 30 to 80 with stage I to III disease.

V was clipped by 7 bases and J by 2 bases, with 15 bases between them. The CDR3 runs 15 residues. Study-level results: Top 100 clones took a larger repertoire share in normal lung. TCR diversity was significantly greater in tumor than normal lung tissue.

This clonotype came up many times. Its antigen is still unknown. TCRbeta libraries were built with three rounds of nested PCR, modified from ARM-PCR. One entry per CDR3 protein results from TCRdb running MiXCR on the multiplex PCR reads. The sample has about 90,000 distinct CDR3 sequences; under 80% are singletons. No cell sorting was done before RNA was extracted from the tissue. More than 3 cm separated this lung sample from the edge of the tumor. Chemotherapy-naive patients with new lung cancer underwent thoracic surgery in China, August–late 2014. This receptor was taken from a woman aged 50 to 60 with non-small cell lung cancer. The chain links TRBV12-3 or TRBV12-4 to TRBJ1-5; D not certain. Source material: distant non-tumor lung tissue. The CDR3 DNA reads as TGTGCCAGCAACGATAGGCCCAATGGCAATCAGCCCCAGCATTTT. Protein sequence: CASNDRPNGNQPQHF.